The TCR beta chain under discussion was sequenced for a study of human T cells and chemical hapten exposure. Study-level information: The sensitizer, 2% DPC, was used on around 2 cm by around 2 cm of upper inner arm skin. The study enrolled mostly female patients with alopecia areata, totalis or universalis.

Study-wide points: Patch test score was positively correlated with the counts of TCRs that had expanded at PT1. Expanded TCRs were compared with controls, and the expanded TCRs formed significantly more large CDR3 similarity clusters.

TCRdb analysed the RACE reads with MiXCR anew, one entry per CDR3 protein. The table has roughly 200,000 distinct CDR3 sequences, 24% seen once. The time point was: patch test 3, about 24 weeks after DPC sensitization. This sample's treatment: therapeutic diphenylcyclopropenone sensitization with weekly scalp DPC. This clonotype appeared a few times. Its antigen is undetermined. The CDR3 contains 16 residues. From germline, CDR1 is DFQATT and CDR2 SNEGSKA (reference sequence). V lost 5 bases to trimming and J lost 2 bases, with 20 bases between them. The material was whole blood, obtained in connection with sensitization to the hapten diphenylcyclopropenone (DPC). The TCR sequence derives from a woman aged 40 to 50 with alopecia areata. Some clones in this sample may be carry-over from other donors' samples. This chain joins TRBV20-1 and TRBJ2-3; TRBD1 is a possible D gene (7 bases). This CDR3 is CSAPSGTAGSTDTQYF. DNA for the CDR3: TGCAGTGCTCCATCCGGGACAGCGGGTTCCACAGATACGCAGTATTTT.